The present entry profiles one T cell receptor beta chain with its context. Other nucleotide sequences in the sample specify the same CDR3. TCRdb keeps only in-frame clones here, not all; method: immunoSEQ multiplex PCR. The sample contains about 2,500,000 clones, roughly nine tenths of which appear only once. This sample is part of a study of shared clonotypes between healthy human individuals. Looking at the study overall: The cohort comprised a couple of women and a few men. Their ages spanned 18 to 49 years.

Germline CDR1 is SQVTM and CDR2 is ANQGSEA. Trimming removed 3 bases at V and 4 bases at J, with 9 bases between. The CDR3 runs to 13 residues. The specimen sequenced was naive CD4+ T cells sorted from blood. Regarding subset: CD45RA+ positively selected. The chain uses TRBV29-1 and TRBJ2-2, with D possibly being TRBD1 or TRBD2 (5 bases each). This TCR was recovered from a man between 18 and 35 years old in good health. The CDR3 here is CSVDRAGTGELFF. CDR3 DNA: TGCAGCGTTGACAGGGCGGGCACCGGGGAGCTGTTTTTT.